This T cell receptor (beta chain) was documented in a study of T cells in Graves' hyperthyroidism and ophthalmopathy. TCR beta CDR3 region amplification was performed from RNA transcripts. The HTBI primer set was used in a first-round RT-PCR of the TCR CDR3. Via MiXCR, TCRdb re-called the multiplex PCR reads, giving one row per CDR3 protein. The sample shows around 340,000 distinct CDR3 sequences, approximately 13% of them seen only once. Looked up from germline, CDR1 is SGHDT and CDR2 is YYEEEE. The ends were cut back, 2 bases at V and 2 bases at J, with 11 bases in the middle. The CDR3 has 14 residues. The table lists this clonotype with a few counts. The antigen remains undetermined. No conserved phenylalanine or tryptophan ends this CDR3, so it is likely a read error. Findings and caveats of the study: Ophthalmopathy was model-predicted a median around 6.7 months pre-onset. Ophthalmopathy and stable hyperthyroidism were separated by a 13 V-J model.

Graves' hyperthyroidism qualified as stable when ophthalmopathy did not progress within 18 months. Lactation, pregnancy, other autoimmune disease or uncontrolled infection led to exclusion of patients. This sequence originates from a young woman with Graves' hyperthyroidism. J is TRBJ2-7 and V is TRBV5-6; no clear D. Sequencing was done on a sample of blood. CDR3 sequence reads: CASSFWAAPYEQYS. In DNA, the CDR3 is TGTGCCAGCAGCTTTTGGGCGGCCCCCTACGAGCAGTACTCC.